A selection of T cell receptor beta chains follows, all from one sample in a study of T-cell memory formation after mild COVID-19. TCRdb independently ran MiXCR on the 5' RACE reads; one entry per CDR3 protein. The data hold about 340,000 distinct CDR3 sequences, with roughly 13% observed a single time. Sequencing used PBMCs or a T cell subset sorted from them (not recorded which). The receptor source for this set is a man between 18 and 29 years old who had mild COVID-19 (a few samples of this study predate the infection). Cell type and time point are not known. The CDR3 runs from the conserved cysteine through the conserved F or W.

v_call	j_call	cdr3_aa
TRBV7-6	TRBJ2-3	CASSLGLGSSTDTQYF
TRBV3-1	TRBJ1-2	CASSQGISGHGYTF
TRBV12-3/TRBV12-4	TRBJ1-5	CASSLPPDQPQHF
TRBV5-6	TRBJ2-5	CASSLASETQYF
TRBV7-2	TRBJ2-5	CASSFGRHRETQYF
TRBV7-8	TRBJ1-5	CASSLSNWGAGQPQHF
TRBV7-2	TRBJ1-4	CASSFGGANTEKLFF
TRBV7-2	TRBJ2-1	CASSLRQLGFSYNEQFF
TRBV7-9	TRBJ2-2	CASSKIALLNTGELFF
TRBV4-1	TRBJ1-2	CASSQAAGALDYGYTF
TRBV30	TRBJ2-1	CAWRAQSNEQFF
TRBV20-1	TRBJ2-3	CSAPGRDLGTDTQYF
TRBV7-2	TRBJ1-1	CASRRVRLDTEAFF
TRBV3-1	TRBJ2-1	CASSQDWGAQRNEQFF
TRBV30	TRBJ2-3	CAWSSTDTQYF
TRBV9	TRBJ2-1	CASSVGDRGKNEQFF
TRBV4-2	TRBJ2-1	CASSQDQGYNEQFF
TRBV6-5	TRBJ2-2	CASSYGTIYTGELFF
TRBV4-2	TRBJ1-5	CASSQDRGRPQHF
TRBV10-3	TRBJ2-4	CAISGPENIQYF
TRBV20-1	TRBJ2-1	CSADTRASGGSSYNEQFF
TRBV7-8	TRBJ1-6	CASSLGGVPLHF
TRBV7-2	TRBJ1-2	CASSSGTGGGYGYTF
TRBV6-6	TRBJ1-4	CASSSFATNEKLFF
TRBV4-1	TRBJ1-6	CASSQAGGGSPLHF
TRBV4-1	TRBJ1-4	CASSQGGREKLFF
TRBV6-2/TRBV6-3	TRBJ2-5	CASSRSGGEETQYF
TRBV20-1	TRBJ2-1	CSARDRLGGAEQFF
TRBV29-1	TRBJ2-3	CSAEPSGGDTDTQYF
TRBV3-1	TRBJ2-1	CASSHPGTSGGAREQFF
TRBV4-1	TRBJ2-2	CASSPAGATNTGELFF
TRBV25-1	TRBJ2-7	CASGETGNEQYF
TRBV18	TRBJ1-1	CASSSLLGGKGEAFF
TRBV15	TRBJ2-5	CATSRVGGTEETQYF
TRBV5-1	TRBJ2-6	CASSWDRGRILASGANVLTF
TRBV7-6	TRBJ1-4	CASSPYSGELEKLFF
TRBV24-1	TRBJ2-2	CATSHFGGNTGELFF
TRBV4-1	TRBJ1-2	CASSQARMGRANYGYTF
TRBV13	TRBJ2-7	CASSLEGGNEQYF
TRBV9	TRBJ2-1	CASSVGGTSGGYNEQFF
TRBV5-1	TRBJ2-5	CASSRDGKTQYF
TRBV20-1	TRBJ1-2	CSAGGVGAYGYTF
TRBV9	TRBJ2-5	CASNRFSGGQETQYF
TRBV11-2	TRBJ2-7	CASSLPLGSGEQYF
TRBV7-9	TRBJ2-7	CASSATRDRGITYEQYF
TRBV7-9	TRBJ1-1	CASSKDRGKEDTEAFF
TRBV7-9	TRBJ2-1	CASSPTSAENEQFF
TRBV29-1	TRBJ2-5	CSVVAGVAAQYF
TRBV7-2	TRBJ1-2	CASSPYTEPNGYTF
TRBV3-1	TRBJ1-6	CASTRQGVLSNSPLHF
TRBV20-1	TRBJ2-7	CSAPGLEQSEQYF
TRBV12-3/TRBV12-4	TRBJ2-1	CASVQGEDYEQFF
TRBV10-2	TRBJ1-4	CASSEPYRGQGEKLFF
TRBV6-2/TRBV6-3	TRBJ2-1	CAIGVAGGNNEQFF
TRBV20-1	TRBJ1-5	CSAGSDGDQPQHF